This T cell receptor beta chain was recovered during a study of blood T cell repertoires in COVID-19. For this clone: An end of the junction differs from the germline gene, which may be a read error.

Clones were read by immunoSEQ multiplex PCR, and TCRdb kept only the in-frame ones, dropping some. The table includes about 150,000 clones, 75% to 90% detected once. The sample consisted of peripheral blood. This clonotype was sampled from a woman aged 40 to 49 with acute or convalescent COVID-19.

The CDR3 loop reads CASSRDRNTEAFF. The DNA for the CDR3 is TGTGCTAGCAGCCGGGACAGGAACACTGAAGCTTTCTTT. V gene TRBV7-7 combines with J gene TRBJ1-1; the match to TRBD1 covers 7 bases. This CDR3 has 13 residues. Germline values: CDR1 SSHAT, CDR2 FNYEAQ (reference sequence).